These T cell receptor beta chains were read from a single sample in a study of cytotoxic CD8 clonotypes in ibrutinib-treated CLL. TCRdb keeps only in-frame clones here, not all; method: immunoSEQ multiplex PCR. The sample holds over 120,000 clones, about three quarters seen once. The sequenced sample was PBMCs, obtained after 24 months of ibrutinib treatment. These receptors were collected from a human donor with chronic lymphocytic leukemia. CDR3s leave out the opening cysteine and the closing phenylalanine or tryptophan.

J gene | V gene | CDR3 protein
TRBJ2-3 | TRBV4-1 | ASSQGLGQSPTDTQY
TRBJ2-7 | TRBV7-9 | ASSPGTGWGEQY
TRBJ1-3 | TRBV9 | ASSVGRQGGNTIY
TRBJ1-2 | TRBV28 | ASSSQGRANYGYT
TRBJ1-5 | TRBV19 | ASSMTGGGGQPQH
TRBJ2-7 | TRBV4-2 | ASSQGFTDSGYEQY
TRBJ1-6 | TRBV28 | ASSAGGSNSPLH
TRBJ2-7 | TRBV7-9 | ASSLSQTYEQY
TRBJ2-7 | TRBV5-1 | ASSPGTDGLAGAHYEQY
TRBJ2-1 | TRBV13 | ASTSFRASPIRGNEQF
TRBJ2-1 | TRBV4-3 | ASSPAGQGAYNEQF
TRBJ1-5 | TRBV28 | ASRPDRVQPQH
TRBJ2-7 | TRBV7-3 | ASSVHGGMAYEQY
TRBJ2-7 | TRBV7-9 | ASSLGLAEEVYEQY
TRBJ1-3 | TRBV6-6 | ASTPVRGTGNTIY
TRBJ2-7 | TRBV6-5 | ASRGGPGYEQY
TRBJ2-5 | TRBV30 | AWGGLETQY
TRBJ1-4 | TRBV27 | ASPSRAGSLF
TRBJ1-5 | TRBV11-2 | ASSPGANQPQH
TRBJ1-2 | TRBV6-5 | ASSYGSYGYT
TRBJ1-3 | TRBV18 | ASSPWVPGRYSGNTIY
TRBJ1-2 | TRBV5-1 | ASSLAVQGDYT
TRBJ1-1 | TRBV30 | AWGTGGRTEAF
TRBJ2-7 | TRBV28 | ASNRGYEQY
TRBJ2-3 | TRBV5-1 | ASSLALAGGPGTDTQY
TRBJ1-1 | TRBV4-2 | ASTGWDRGRRVLEAF
TRBJ1-1 | TRBV4-3 | ASSQWRNTEAF
TRBJ2-5 | TRBV19 | ASSARETQY
TRBJ2-2 | TRBV13 | ASSPWAGELF
TRBJ2-2 | TRBV28 | ASSPRTENTGELF
TRBJ2-7 | TRBV6-5 | ASSPGGPDRVGY
TRBJ2-3 | TRBV9 | ASSTQADTQY
TRBJ1-4 | TRBV4-3 | ASSQDSYGATNEKLF
TRBJ2-2 | TRBV9 | ASSARASHTGELF
TRBJ2-2 | TRBV10-3 | AISEVGTTTGELF
TRBJ1-5 | TRBV5-6 | ASSLVGGNQPQH
TRBJ1-5 | TRBV30 | AWSLPTGVPNQPQH
TRBJ2-3 | TRBV7-9 | ASSLGGTDTQY
TRBJ1-1 | TRBV2 | ASKGGGLGTEAF
TRBJ2-3 | TRBV9 | ASSAGGDTQY
TRBJ2-5 | TRBV27 | ASSPPGLQETQY
TRBJ1-5 | TRBV2 | ASGRTNQPQH
TRBJ2-5 | TRBV5-4 | ASSTSVGEETQY
TRBJ2-1 | TRBV5-1 | ASSLLASGGYNEQF
TRBJ2-7 | TRBV5-1 | ASSPTSGRATREQY
TRBJ2-3 | TRBV5-1 | ASTQGGGTDTQY
TRBJ1-5 | TRBV30 | AWGTGPGGNQPQH
TRBJ1-6 | TRBV5-1 | ASSLVGNSPLH
TRBJ1-5 | TRBV19 | ASSKLLGMSFNQPQH
TRBJ1-1 | TRBV4-1 | ASSRGVNTEAF